Detailed here is one T cell receptor (beta chain). The data were taken from a study of blood T cell repertoires in COVID-19. About the research overall: COVID-19 samples, acute and convalescent, were from the United States, Italy and Spain.

Libraries were prepared by immunoSEQ multiplex PCR; TCRdb keeps only in-frame clonotypes and omits some of them. The repertoire consists of about 59,000 clones, with around 80% occurring once and the leading ten covering around 3.2%. The CDR3 runs to 14 residues. With 7 bases removed from V and 0 bases from J, the gap between germline ends came to 9 bases. Germline V gene data show CDR1 as MNHEY and CDR2 as SVGAGI. Specimen: peripheral blood. This TCR was sampled from a man aged 55 to 69 with acute or convalescent COVID-19. The chain couples TRBV6-5 to TRBJ2-2, with D maybe TRBD1 (6 bases). CDR3 protein: CASTQGPNTGELFF. Written as DNA, the CDR3 is TGTGCCAGCACCCAGGGGCCGAACACCGGGGAGCTGTTTTTT.